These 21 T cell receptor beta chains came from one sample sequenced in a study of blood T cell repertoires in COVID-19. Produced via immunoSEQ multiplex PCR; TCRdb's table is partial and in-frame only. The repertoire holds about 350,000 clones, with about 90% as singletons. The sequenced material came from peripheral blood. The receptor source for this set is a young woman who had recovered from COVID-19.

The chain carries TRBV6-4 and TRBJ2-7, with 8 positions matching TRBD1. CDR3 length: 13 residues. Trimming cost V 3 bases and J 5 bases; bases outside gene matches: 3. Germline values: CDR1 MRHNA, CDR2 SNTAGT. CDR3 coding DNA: TGTGCCAGCAGTGATCCGGACAGGGACGAGCAGTACGTC. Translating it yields CASSDPDRDEQYV.

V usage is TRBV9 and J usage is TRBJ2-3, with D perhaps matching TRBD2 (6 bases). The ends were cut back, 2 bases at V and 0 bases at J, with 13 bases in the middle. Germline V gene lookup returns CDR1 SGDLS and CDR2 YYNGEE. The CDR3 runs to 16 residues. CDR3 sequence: CASSVSTGASTDTQYF. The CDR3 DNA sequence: TGTGCCAGCAGCGTGTCGACGGGAGCAAGCACAGATACGCAGTATTTT. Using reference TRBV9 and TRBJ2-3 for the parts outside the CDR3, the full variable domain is DSGVTQTPKHLITATGQRVTLRCSPRSGDLSVYWYQQSLDQGLQFLIQYYNGEERAKGNILERFSAQQFPDLHSELNLSSLELGDSALYFCASSVSTGASTDTQYFGPGTRLTVL.

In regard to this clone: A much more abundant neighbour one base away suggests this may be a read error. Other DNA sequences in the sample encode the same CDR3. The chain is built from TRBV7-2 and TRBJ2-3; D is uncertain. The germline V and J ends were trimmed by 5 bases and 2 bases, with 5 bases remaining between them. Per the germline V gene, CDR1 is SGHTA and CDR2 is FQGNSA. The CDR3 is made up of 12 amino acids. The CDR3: CASSPYTDTQYF. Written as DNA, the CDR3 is TGTGCCAGCAGCCCCTACACAGATACGCAGTATTTT. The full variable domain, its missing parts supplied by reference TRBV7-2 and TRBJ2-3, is GAGVSQSPSNKVTEKGKDVELRCDPISGHTALYWYRQSLGQGLEFLIYFQGNSAPDKSGLPSDRFSAERTGGSVSTLTIQRTQQEDSAVYLCASSPYTDTQYFGPGTRLTVL.

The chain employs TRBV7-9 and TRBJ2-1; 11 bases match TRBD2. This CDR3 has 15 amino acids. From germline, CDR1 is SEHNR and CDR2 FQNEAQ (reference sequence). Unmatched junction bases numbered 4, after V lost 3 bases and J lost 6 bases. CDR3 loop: CASSFGTSGFNEQFF. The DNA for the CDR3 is TGTGCCAGCAGCTTCGGGACTAGCGGTTTCAATGAGCAGTTCTTC. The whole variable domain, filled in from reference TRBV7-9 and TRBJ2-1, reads DTGVSQNPRHKITKRGQNVTFRCDPISEHNRLYWYRQTLGQGPEFLTYFQNEAQLEKSRLLSDRFSAERPKGSFSTLEIQRTEQGDSAMYLCASSFGTSGFNEQFFGPGTRLTVL.

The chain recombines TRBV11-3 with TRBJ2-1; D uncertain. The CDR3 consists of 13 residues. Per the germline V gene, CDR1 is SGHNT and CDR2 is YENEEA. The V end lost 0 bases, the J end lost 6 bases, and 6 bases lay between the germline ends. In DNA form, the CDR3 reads TGTGCCAGCAGCTTAGAACAGCTCAATGAGCAGTTCTTC. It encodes CASSLEQLNEQFF.

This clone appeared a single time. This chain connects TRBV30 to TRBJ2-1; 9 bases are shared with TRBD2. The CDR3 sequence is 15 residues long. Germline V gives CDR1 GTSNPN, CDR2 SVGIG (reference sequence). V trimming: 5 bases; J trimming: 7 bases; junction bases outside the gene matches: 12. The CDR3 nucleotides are TGTGCCTGGCAGACGGCGGGAGGGCCACGGAATGAGCAGTTCTTC. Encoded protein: CAWQTAGGPRNEQFF. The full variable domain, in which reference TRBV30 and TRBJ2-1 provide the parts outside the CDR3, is SQTIHQWPATLVQPVGSPLSLECTVEGTSNPNLYWYRQAAGRGLQLLFYSVGIGQISSEVPQNLSASRPQDRQFILSSKKLLLSDSGFYLCAWQTAGGPRNEQFFGPGTRLTVL.

The CDR3 DNA follows: TGTGCCAGCAGCCATCCGACAGGGAATCGAGGCTACACCTTC. This encodes CASSHPTGNRGYTF. V gene TRBV5-5 combines with J gene TRBJ1-2, with 7 nucleotides matching TRBD1. V lost 4 bases, J lost 8 bases, and 11 bases stayed unmatched. CDR1 is SGHKS and CDR2 is YYEKEE in the germline V gene (reference sequence). The CDR3 is 14 residues long.

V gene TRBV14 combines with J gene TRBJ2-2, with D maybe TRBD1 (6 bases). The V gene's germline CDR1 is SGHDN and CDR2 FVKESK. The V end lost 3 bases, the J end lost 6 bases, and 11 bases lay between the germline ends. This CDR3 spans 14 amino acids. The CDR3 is CASSQRGTPGELFF. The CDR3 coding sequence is TGTGCCAGCAGCCAGAGGGGGACCCCCGGGGAGCTGTTTTTT.

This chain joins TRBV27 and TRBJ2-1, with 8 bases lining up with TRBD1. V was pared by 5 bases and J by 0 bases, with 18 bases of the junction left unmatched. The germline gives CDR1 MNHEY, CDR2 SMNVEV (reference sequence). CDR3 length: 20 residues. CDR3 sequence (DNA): TGTGCCAGCAGTATCTACTACCCCGGACAGGGCGCGATCTCCTACAATGAGCAGTTCTTC. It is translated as CASSIYYPGQGAISYNEQFF.

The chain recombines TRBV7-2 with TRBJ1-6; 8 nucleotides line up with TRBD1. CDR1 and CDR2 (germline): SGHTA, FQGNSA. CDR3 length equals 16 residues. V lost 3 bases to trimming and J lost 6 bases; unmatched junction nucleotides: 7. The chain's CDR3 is CASSLKDRARNSPLHF. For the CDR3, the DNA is TGTGCCAGCAGCTTGAAGGACAGGGCCCGTAATTCACCCCTCCACTTT. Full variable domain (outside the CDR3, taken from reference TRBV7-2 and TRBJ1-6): GAGVSQSPSNKVTEKGKDVELRCDPISGHTALYWYRQSLGQGLEFLIYFQGNSAPDKSGLPSDRFSAERTGGSVSTLTIQRTQQEDSAVYLCASSLKDRARNSPLHFGNGTRLTVT.

The CDR3 bases are TGTGCCAGCAGCAAGGGACTAGCGGGTGAGACCGGGGAGCTGTTTTTT. Its protein product is CASSKGLAGETGELFF. The chain combines TRBV5-4 with TRBJ2-2; 12 bases fit TRBD2. CDR1 and CDR2 from the germline V gene are SGHNT and YYREEE (reference sequence). CDR3 length equals 16 residues. Losses at the gene ends were 4 bases for V and 5 bases for J; bases not matched to a gene: 6.

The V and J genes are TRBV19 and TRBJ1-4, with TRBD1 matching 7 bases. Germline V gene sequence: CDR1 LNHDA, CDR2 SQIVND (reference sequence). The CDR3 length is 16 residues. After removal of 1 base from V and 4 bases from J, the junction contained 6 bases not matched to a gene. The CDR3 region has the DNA TGTGCCAGTAGTATAGGGAGGGGGCTCGGTAATGAAAAACTGTTTTTT. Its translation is CASSIGRGLGNEKLFF. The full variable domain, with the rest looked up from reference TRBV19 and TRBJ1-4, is DGGITQSPKYLFRKEGQNVTLSCEQNLNHDAMYWYRQDPGQGLRLIYYSQIVNDFQKGDIAEGYSVSREKKESFPLTVTSAQKNPTAFYLCASSIGRGLGNEKLFFGSGTQLSVL.

The CDR3 sequence is CASSPRSGVGDGYTF. In DNA form, the CDR3 reads TGTGCCAGCAGCCCCCGCTCAGGGGTTGGGGATGGCTACACCTTC. The J gene is TRBJ1-2, the V gene TRBV7-9, with a weak D call TRBD1 (6 bases). This CDR3 has 15 amino acids. V was pared by 5 bases and J by 6 bases, with 19 bases between. CDR1 and CDR2 from the germline V gene are SEHNR and FQNEAQ (reference sequence).

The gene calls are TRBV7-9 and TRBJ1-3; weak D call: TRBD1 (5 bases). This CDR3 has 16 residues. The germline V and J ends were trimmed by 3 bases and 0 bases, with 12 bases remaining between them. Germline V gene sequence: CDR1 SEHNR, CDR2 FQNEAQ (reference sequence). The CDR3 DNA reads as TGTGCCAGCAGCTTCGGACATCCGTCCTCTGGAAACACCATATATTTT. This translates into CASSFGHPSSGNTIYF.

The CDR3: CASTPSLSSYNEQFF. As DNA, the CDR3 is TGTGCCAGCACCCCCAGTCTCAGCTCCTACAATGAGCAGTTCTTC. The chain recombines TRBV27 with TRBJ2-1, with D unresolved. The V and J ends lost 7 bases and 0 bases respectively, with 13 bases between them. The germline gives CDR1 MNHEY, CDR2 SMNVEV (reference sequence). This CDR3 contains 15 residues.

CDR3 coding DNA: TGCGCCAGCAGCCATTCACTAGCGGGAGGGCCCGAGACCCAGTACTTC. This gives the protein CASSHSLAGGPETQYF. This sequence joins TRBV5-1 and TRBJ2-5; 13 nucleotides match TRBD2. Per germline, CDR1 SGHRS and CDR2 YFSETQ. With 4 bases clipped from V and 5 bases from J, the junction kept 8 bases outside the gene matches. The CDR3 sequence is 16 residues long.

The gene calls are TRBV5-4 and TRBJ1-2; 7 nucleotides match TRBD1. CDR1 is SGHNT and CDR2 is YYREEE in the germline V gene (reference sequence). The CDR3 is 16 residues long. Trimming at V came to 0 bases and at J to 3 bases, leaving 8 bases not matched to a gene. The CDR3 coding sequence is TGTGCCAGCAGCTTGGCCTTAACAGGGGTTGACTATGGCTACACCTTC. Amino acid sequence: CASSLALTGVDYGYTF.

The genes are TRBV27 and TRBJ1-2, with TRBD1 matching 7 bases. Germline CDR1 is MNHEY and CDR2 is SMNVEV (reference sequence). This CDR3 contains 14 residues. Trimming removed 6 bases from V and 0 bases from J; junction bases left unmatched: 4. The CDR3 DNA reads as TGTGCCAGCAGGAGGACAGGTGCTAACTATGGCTACACCTTC. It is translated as CASRRTGANYGYTF.

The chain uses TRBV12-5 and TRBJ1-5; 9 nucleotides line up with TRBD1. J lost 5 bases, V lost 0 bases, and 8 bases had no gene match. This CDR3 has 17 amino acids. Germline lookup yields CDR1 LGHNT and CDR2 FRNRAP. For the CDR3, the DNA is TGTGCTAGTGGTTTGGTAAGGAGGACAGGGGACCATCAGCCCCAGCATTTT. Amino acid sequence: CASGLVRRTGDHQPQHF.

The CDR3: CASSFLGGGLVGQPQHF. Written as DNA, the CDR3 is TGTGCCAGCAGTTTCCTGGGGGGGGGCCTGGTAGGCCAGCCCCAGCATTTT. V and J are TRBV28 and TRBJ1-5; a possible D gene is TRBD1 (6 bases). The CDR3 runs 17 residues. Germline V gives CDR1 MDHEN, CDR2 SYDVKM. V lost 3 bases and J 7 bases, leaving 22 bases between the germline ends.

The CDR3 DNA reads TGTGCCAGCAGCTTAGCCGGACTAGCGGGAGGGCAAGAGACCCAGTACTTC. Its translation: CASSLAGLAGGQETQYF. V is TRBV7-9 and J is TRBJ2-5; 15 nucleotides agree with TRBD2. V gave up 0 bases and J gave up 2 bases; unmatched junction bases: 1. The CDR3 contains 17 residues. Germline assignment: CDR1 SEHNR and CDR2 FQNEAQ (reference sequence).